This is a list of T cell receptor beta chains from one sample in a study of glioma-infiltrating T cells. One entry per CDR3 protein results from TCRdb running MiXCR on the multiplex PCR reads. The data hold approximately 140,000 distinct CDR3 sequences, with 24% observed a single time. The sequenced sample consisted of glioma tissue, nonneoplastic brain tissue, or PBMCs (not recorded which). These receptors originate from a human donor with low-grade glioma or glioblastoma, undergoing nonglioma brain surgery, or in good health (not recorded which). The CDR3 runs from the conserved cysteine through the conserved F or W. The D gene is left open where the match is weak. Clone sizes are given selectively: once, few, many, or a class where the clone is expanded.

clone_size: few; v_call: TRBV12-5; d_call: .; cdr3_length: 15; j_call: TRBJ2-1; cdr3_aa: CASGLGLSKGNEQFF; cdr3_nt: TGTGCTAGTGGTTTGGGACTATCCAAGGGCAATGAGCAGTTCTTC
clone_size: .; v_call: TRBV7-7; d_call: TRBD1; cdr3_length: 13; j_call: TRBJ2-1; cdr3_aa: CASSSSQGNEQFF; cdr3_nt: TGTGCCAGCAGCTCCTCACAGGGGAATGAGCAGTTCTTC
clone_size: many; v_call: TRBV7-6; d_call: .; cdr3_length: 13; j_call: TRBJ2-1; cdr3_aa: CASSLMEINEQFF; cdr3_nt: TGTGCCAGCAGCTTAATGGAAATCAATGAGCAGTTCTTC
clone_size: .; v_call: TRBV18; d_call: TRBD2; cdr3_length: 15; j_call: TRBJ2-3; cdr3_aa: CASSPGGGAADTQYF; cdr3_nt: TGTGCCAGCTCACCAGGCGGGGGGGCCGCAGATACGCAGTATTTT
clone_size: many; v_call: TRBV6-2/TRBV6-3; d_call: .; cdr3_length: 14; j_call: TRBJ1-2; cdr3_aa: CASSYSSANYGYTF; cdr3_nt: TGTGCCAGCAGTTACTCGTCAGCGAACTATGGCTACACCTTC
clone_size: .; v_call: TRBV28; d_call: .; cdr3_length: 15; j_call: TRBJ1-3; cdr3_aa: CASSPPRDSGNTIYF; cdr3_nt: TGTGCCAGCAGTCCCCCCCGGGACTCTGGAAACACCATATATTTT
clone_size: few; v_call: TRBV28; d_call: .; cdr3_length: 15; j_call: TRBJ2-1; cdr3_aa: CASSETGTPYNEQFF; cdr3_nt: TGTGCCAGCAGTGAAACCGGGACACCATACAATGAGCAGTTCTTC
clone_size: .; v_call: TRBV11-2; d_call: TRBD2; cdr3_length: 16; j_call: TRBJ2-2; cdr3_aa: CASSVTGGRGTGELFF; cdr3_nt: TGTGCCAGCAGCGTCACGGGGGGGCGAGGCACCGGGGAGCTGTTTTTT
clone_size: .; v_call: TRBV20-1; d_call: TRBD1; cdr3_length: 15; j_call: TRBJ1-4; cdr3_aa: CSAEDRRTTNEKLFF; cdr3_nt: TGCAGTGCCGAGGACAGGAGGACAACTAATGAAAAACTGTTTTTT
clone_size: few; v_call: TRBV7-8; d_call: .; cdr3_length: 14; j_call: TRBJ1-4; cdr3_aa: CASSFGWANEKLFF; cdr3_nt: TGTGCCAGCAGCTTTGGATGGGCTAATGAAAAACTGTTTTTT
clone_size: few; v_call: TRBV6-6; d_call: TRBD1; cdr3_length: 13; j_call: TRBJ1-1; cdr3_aa: CASSYGTGAEAFF; cdr3_nt: TGTGCCAGCAGTTACGGGACAGGGGCTGAAGCTTTCTTT
clone_size: many; v_call: TRBV20-1; d_call: .; cdr3_length: 14; j_call: TRBJ2-1; cdr3_aa: CSARDNRPYNEQFF; cdr3_nt: TGCAGTGCTAGAGATAACAGGCCCTACAATGAGCAGTTCTTC
clone_size: many; v_call: TRBV6-1; d_call: TRBD1; cdr3_length: 13; j_call: TRBJ2-5; cdr3_aa: CASKQGPEETQYF; cdr3_nt: TGTGCCAGCAAACAGGGGCCGGAAGAGACCCAGTACTTC
clone_size: few; v_call: TRBV27; d_call: TRBD1; cdr3_length: 16; j_call: TRBJ2-1; cdr3_aa: CASSLFGTGRGDGQFF; cdr3_nt: TGTGCCAGCAGTTTGTTCGGGACAGGGAGGGGCGATGGGCAGTTCTTC
clone_size: once; v_call: TRBV6-1; d_call: .; cdr3_length: 12; j_call: TRBJ2-1; cdr3_aa: CASSEGVYEQFF; cdr3_nt: TGTGCCAGCAGTGAAGGGGTTTACGAGCAGTTCTTC
clone_size: few; v_call: TRBV7-9; d_call: TRBD1; cdr3_length: 15; j_call: TRBJ1-1; cdr3_aa: CASSLGGQVTSEAFF; cdr3_nt: TGTGCCAGCAGCTTAGGGGGACAGGTGACCTCTGAAGCTTTCTTT
clone_size: .; v_call: TRBV7-9; d_call: .; cdr3_length: 14; j_call: TRBJ1-2; cdr3_aa: CASSFHHRELGYTF; cdr3_nt: TGTGCCAGCAGCTTTCATCACAGGGAACTCGGCTACACCTTC
clone_size: many; v_call: TRBV15; d_call: .; cdr3_length: 12; j_call: TRBJ1-2; cdr3_aa: CATSREIYGYTF; cdr3_nt: TGTGCCACCAGCAGAGAAATATATGGCTACACCTTC
clone_size: many; v_call: TRBV20-1; d_call: .; cdr3_length: 13; j_call: TRBJ2-5; cdr3_aa: CSAPWRGGETQYF; cdr3_nt: TGCAGTGCTCCGTGGAGGGGGGGTGAGACCCAGTACTTC
clone_size: .; v_call: TRBV20-1; d_call: TRBD2; cdr3_length: 14; j_call: TRBJ2-1; cdr3_aa: CSARGRGGQVEQFF; cdr3_nt: TGCAGTGCTAGAGGGCGGGGGGGCCAGGTTGAGCAGTTCTTC
clone_size: many; v_call: TRBV20-1; d_call: TRBD2; cdr3_length: 13; j_call: TRBJ2-1; cdr3_aa: CSARPPGGNEQFF; cdr3_nt: TGCAGTGCTAGACCCCCGGGGGGCAATGAGCAGTTCTTC
clone_size: many; v_call: TRBV7-9; d_call: .; cdr3_length: 14; j_call: TRBJ2-5; cdr3_aa: CASSLARPPETQYF; cdr3_nt: TGTGCCAGCAGCTTAGCGCGACCCCCAGAGACCCAGTACTTC
clone_size: many; v_call: TRBV6-1; d_call: .; cdr3_length: 19; j_call: TRBJ2-4; cdr3_aa: CASSSLMGGAALAKNIQYF; cdr3_nt: TGTGCCAGCAGTTCCCTCATGGGGGGCGCGGCTCTCGCCAAAAACATTCAGTACTTC
clone_size: many; v_call: TRBV7-2; d_call: .; cdr3_length: 14; j_call: TRBJ1-1; cdr3_aa: CASSSSWVNTEAFF; cdr3_nt: TGTGCCAGCAGCTCGTCATGGGTAAATACTGAAGCTTTCTTT
clone_size: many; v_call: TRBV7-9; d_call: .; cdr3_length: 13; j_call: TRBJ1-1; cdr3_aa: CASSLARGTEAFF; cdr3_nt: TGTGCCAGCAGCTTAGCTCGAGGCACTGAAGCTTTCTTT
clone_size: .; v_call: TRBV11-2; d_call: TRBD1; cdr3_length: 13; j_call: TRBJ2-3; cdr3_aa: CASRGTATETQYF; cdr3_nt: TGTGCCAGCAGGGGGACAGCTACAGAGACCCAGTATTTT
clone_size: many; v_call: TRBV19; d_call: .; cdr3_length: 14; j_call: TRBJ1-2; cdr3_aa: CASNAAAANYGYTF; cdr3_nt: TGTGCCAGTAACGCAGCGGCAGCTAACTATGGCTACACCTTC
clone_size: many; v_call: TRBV27; d_call: TRBD1; cdr3_length: 13; j_call: TRBJ1-2; cdr3_aa: CASSGQGGYGYTF; cdr3_nt: TGTGCCAGCAGTGGACAGGGAGGCTATGGCTACACCTTC
clone_size: .; v_call: TRBV2; d_call: .; cdr3_length: 11; j_call: TRBJ2-4; cdr3_aa: CASKGPTIQYF; cdr3_nt: TGTGCCAGCAAGGGTCCGACGATTCAGTACTTC
clone_size: .; v_call: TRBV4-1; d_call: .; cdr3_length: 16; j_call: TRBJ1-1; cdr3_aa: CASSQGQVPVNTEVFF; cdr3_nt: TGCGCCAGCAGCCAAGGACAGGTTCCTGTGAACACTGAAGTTTTCTTT
clone_size: .; v_call: TRBV5-1; d_call: .; cdr3_length: 13; j_call: TRBJ2-3; cdr3_aa: CASSLGGQDTQYF; cdr3_nt: TGCGCCAGCAGCTTGGGCGGTCAAGATACGCAGTATTTT
clone_size: .; v_call: TRBV7-6; d_call: TRBD1; cdr3_length: 15; j_call: TRBJ2-1; cdr3_aa: CASSSRTGGRDEQFF; cdr3_nt: TGTGCCAGCAGCTCTCGGACAGGGGGCCGAGATGAGCAGTTCTTC
clone_size: once; v_call: TRBV5-4; d_call: .; cdr3_length: 15; j_call: TRBJ2-2; cdr3_aa: CASSLRLPNTGELFF; cdr3_nt: TGTGCCAGCAGCTTGAGACTCCCGAACACCGGGGAGCTGTTTTTT
clone_size: .; v_call: TRBV7-7; d_call: .; cdr3_length: 14; j_call: TRBJ2-3; cdr3_aa: CASSPQKGPDTQYF; cdr3_nt: TGTGCCAGCAGCCCCCAGAAAGGGCCAGATACGCAGTATTTT
clone_size: .; v_call: TRBV20-1; d_call: TRBD1; cdr3_length: 17; j_call: TRBJ1-5; cdr3_aa: CSARDPVTGGWDQPQHF; cdr3_nt: TGCAGTGCTAGAGATCCCGTTACAGGGGGCTGGGATCAGCCCCAGCATTTT
clone_size: many; v_call: TRBV27; d_call: .; cdr3_length: 15; j_call: TRBJ2-5; cdr3_aa: CASTPRFGQAETQYF; cdr3_nt: TGTGCCAGCACCCCGCGTTTCGGGCAGGCGGAGACCCAGTACTTC
clone_size: few; v_call: TRBV7-2; d_call: .; cdr3_length: 11; j_call: TRBJ2-5; cdr3_aa: CASRLMETQYF; cdr3_nt: TGTGCCAGCAGGTTAATGGAGACCCAGTACTTC
clone_size: many; v_call: TRBV6-1; d_call: .; cdr3_length: 16; j_call: TRBJ1-5; cdr3_aa: CASSEGQVYSNQPQHF; cdr3_nt: TGTGCCAGCAGTGAAGGACAGGTTTATAGCAATCAGCCCCAGCATTTT
clone_size: once; v_call: TRBV5-4; d_call: .; cdr3_length: 17; j_call: TRBJ2-3; cdr3_aa: CASRPPGLTSGTDMQYF; cdr3_nt: TGTGCCAGCAGACCGCCGGGACTGACCTCTGGGACAGATATGCAGTATTTT
clone_size: .; v_call: TRBV11-2; d_call: .; cdr3_length: 12; j_call: TRBJ1-6; cdr3_aa: CASSLAGSPLHF; cdr3_nt: TGTGCCAGCAGCTTAGCTGGGTCACCCCTCCACTTT
clone_size: .; v_call: TRBV4-2; d_call: .; cdr3_length: 16; j_call: TRBJ2-3; cdr3_aa: CASSLLPLVGTDTQYF; cdr3_nt: TGTGCCAGCAGTCTCTTACCCCTCGTAGGCACAGATACGCAGTATTTT
clone_size: .; v_call: TRBV7-2; d_call: .; cdr3_length: 17; j_call: TRBJ2-3; cdr3_aa: CASSQSGTHAPGDTQYF; cdr3_nt: TGCGCCAGCAGCCAATCGGGGACCCACGCTCCCGGGGATACGCAGTATTTT
clone_size: once; v_call: TRBV24-1; d_call: TRBD2; cdr3_length: 16; j_call: TRBJ2-5; cdr3_aa: CATSEAGPPLQETQYF; cdr3_nt: TGTGCCACCAGTGAAGCGGGACCGCCCCTCCAAGAGACCCAGTACTTC